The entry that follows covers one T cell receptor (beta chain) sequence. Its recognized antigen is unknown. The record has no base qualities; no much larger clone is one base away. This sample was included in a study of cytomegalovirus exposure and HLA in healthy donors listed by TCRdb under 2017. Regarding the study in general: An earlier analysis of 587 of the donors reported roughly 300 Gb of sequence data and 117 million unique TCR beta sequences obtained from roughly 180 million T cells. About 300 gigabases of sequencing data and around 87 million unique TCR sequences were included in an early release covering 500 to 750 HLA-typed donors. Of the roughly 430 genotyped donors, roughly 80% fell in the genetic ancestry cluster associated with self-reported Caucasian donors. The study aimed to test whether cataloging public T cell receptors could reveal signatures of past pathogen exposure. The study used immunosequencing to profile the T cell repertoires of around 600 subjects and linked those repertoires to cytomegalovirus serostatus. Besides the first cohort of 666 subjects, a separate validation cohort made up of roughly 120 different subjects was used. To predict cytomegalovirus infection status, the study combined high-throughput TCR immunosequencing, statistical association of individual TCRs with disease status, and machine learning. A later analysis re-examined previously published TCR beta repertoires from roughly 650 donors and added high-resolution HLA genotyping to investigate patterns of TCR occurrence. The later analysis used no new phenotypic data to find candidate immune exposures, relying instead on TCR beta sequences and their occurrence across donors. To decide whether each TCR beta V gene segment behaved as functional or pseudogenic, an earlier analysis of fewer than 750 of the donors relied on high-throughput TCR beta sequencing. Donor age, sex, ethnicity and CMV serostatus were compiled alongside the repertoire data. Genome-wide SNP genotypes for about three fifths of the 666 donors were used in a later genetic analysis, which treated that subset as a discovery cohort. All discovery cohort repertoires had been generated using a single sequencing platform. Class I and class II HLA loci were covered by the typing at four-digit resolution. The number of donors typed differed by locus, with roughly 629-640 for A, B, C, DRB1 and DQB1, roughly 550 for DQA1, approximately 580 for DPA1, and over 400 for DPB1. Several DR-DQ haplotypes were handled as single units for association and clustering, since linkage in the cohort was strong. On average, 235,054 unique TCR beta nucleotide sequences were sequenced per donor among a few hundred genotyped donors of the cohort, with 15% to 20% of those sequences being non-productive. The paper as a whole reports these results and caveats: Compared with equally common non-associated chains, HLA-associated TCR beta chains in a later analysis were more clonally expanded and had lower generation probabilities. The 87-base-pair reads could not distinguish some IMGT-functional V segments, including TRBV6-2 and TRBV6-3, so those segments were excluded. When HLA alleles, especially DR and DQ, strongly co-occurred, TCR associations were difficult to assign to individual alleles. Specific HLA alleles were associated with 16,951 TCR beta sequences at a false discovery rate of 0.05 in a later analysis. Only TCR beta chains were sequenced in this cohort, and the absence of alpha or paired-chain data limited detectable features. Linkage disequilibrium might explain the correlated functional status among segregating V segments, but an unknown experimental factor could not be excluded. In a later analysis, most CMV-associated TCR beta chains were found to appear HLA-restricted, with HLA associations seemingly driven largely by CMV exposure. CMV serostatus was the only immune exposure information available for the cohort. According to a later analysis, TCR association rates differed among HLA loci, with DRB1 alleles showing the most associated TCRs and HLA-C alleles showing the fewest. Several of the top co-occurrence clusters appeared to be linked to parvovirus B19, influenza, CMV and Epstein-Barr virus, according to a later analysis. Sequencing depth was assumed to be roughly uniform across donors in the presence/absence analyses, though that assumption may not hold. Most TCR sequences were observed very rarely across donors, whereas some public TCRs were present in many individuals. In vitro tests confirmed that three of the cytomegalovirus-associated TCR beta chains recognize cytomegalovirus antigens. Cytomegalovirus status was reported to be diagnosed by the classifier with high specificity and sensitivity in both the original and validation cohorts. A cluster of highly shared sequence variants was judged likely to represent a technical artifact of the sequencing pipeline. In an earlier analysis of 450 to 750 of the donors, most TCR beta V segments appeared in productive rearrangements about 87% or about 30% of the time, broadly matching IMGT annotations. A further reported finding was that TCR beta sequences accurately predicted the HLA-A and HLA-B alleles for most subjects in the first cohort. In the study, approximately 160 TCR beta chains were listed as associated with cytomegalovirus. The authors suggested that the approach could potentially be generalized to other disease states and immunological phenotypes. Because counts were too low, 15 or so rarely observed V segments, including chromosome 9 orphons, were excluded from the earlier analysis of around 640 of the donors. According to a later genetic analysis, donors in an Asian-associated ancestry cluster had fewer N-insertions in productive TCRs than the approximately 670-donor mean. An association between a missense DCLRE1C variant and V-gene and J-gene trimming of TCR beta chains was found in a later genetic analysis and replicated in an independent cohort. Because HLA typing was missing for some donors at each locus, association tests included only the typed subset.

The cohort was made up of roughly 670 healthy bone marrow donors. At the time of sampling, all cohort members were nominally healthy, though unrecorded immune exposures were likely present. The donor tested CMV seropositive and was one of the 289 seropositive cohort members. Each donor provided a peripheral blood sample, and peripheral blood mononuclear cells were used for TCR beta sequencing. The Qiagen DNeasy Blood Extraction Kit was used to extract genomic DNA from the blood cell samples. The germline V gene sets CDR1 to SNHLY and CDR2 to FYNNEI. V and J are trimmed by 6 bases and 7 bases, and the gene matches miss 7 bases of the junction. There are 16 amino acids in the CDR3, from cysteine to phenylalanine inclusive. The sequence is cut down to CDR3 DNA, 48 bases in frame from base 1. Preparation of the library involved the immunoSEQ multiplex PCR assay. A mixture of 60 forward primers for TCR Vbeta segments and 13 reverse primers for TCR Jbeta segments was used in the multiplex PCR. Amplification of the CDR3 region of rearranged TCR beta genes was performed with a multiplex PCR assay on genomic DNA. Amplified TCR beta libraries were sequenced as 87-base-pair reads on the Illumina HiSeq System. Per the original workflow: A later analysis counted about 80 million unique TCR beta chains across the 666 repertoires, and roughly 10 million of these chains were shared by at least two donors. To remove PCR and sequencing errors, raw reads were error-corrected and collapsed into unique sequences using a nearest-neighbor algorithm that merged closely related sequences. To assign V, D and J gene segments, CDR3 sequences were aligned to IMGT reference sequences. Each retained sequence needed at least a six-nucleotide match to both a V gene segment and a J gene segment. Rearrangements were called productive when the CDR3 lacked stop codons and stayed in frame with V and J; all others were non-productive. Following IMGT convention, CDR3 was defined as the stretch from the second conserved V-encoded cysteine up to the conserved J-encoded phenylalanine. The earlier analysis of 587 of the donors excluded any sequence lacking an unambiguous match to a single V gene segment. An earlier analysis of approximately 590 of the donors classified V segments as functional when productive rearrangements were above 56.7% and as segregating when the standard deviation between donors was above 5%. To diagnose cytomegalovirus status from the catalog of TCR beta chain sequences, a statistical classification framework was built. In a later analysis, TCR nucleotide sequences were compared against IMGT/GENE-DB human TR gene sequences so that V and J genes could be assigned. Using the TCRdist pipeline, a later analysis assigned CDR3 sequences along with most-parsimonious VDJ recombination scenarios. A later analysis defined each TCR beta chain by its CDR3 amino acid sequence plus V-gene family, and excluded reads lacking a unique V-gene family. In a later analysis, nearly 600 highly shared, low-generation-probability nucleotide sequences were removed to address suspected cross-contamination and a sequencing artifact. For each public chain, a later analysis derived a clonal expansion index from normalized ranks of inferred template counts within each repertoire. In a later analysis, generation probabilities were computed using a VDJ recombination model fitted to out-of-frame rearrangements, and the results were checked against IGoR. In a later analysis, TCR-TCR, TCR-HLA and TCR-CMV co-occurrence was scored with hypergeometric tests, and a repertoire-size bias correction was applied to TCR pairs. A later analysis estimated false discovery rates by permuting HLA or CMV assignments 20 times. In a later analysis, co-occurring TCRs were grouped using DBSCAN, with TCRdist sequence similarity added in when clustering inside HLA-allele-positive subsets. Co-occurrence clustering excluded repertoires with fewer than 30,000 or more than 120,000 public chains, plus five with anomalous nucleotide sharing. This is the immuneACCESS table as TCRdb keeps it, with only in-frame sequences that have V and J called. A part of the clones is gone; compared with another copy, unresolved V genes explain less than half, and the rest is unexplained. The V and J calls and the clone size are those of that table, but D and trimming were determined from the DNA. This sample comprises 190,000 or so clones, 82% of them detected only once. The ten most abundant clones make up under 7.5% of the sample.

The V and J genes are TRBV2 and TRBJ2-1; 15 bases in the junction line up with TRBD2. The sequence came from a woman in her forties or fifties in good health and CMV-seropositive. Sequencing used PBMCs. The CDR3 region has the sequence CASSPGLAGGRNEQFF. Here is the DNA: TGTGCCAGCAGCCCCGGACTAGCGGGAGGGAGGAATGAGCAGTTCTTC.